This T cell receptor (beta chain) emerged from a study of metastatic and nonmetastatic thyroid tumors (dated by TCRdb to the early 2020s). Regarding the study in general: Repertoires from peripheral blood and from tumor or nodule tissue samples of malignant and benign thyroid patients were compared. Summary of the overall study and its limitations: In both blood and tumor samples, malignant tumors were reported to have significantly higher TCR beta diversity than benign nodules.

None of the patients had been given any treatment before thyroid surgery. Patient clinical samples collected from the early 2010s to the late 2010s were retrospectively analysed using T-cell receptor beta sequencing. The library was prepared using PCR. For sequencing, an Illumina HiSeq 4000 was employed. The TCR beta-chain CDR3 region of each patient was profiled by high-throughput sequencing. In the paper's pipeline: CDR3 differences across clinicopathological groups were used to build a classifier for discriminating distant-metastatic papillary thyroid cancer patients. To measure repertoire diversity the researchers used the Shannon index, while the Morisita-Horn index served to gauge how similar the tumor and blood repertoires were. Using fastp trimming at Q25 and MiXCR clonotype assembly, TCRdb reanalyzed the public sequencing data and kept in-frame beta chains. The V and J calls follow TCRdb's processing rather than the paper's. The sample table lists roughly 29,000 clones, more than 20% of them with a count of one. About 2.4% of the sample is held by the ten biggest clonotypes.

Per the germline V gene (reference sequence), LNHNV is the CDR1 and YYDKDF is the CDR2. At the junction V is shortened by 5 bases and J by 5 bases; bases outside the gene matches: 3. The CDR3 numbers 15 residues from cysteine through phenylalanine. Only the CDR3 part of the read is kept: 45 bases, read in frame from the first base. This clone was counted at least ten times. Its antigen remains undetermined. There are no base qualities to consult, and no much larger clone falls within one base. Specimen: blood. The chain couples TRBV15 to TRBJ2-1; 13 nucleotides in the junction match TRBD2. The receptor was derived from a female donor with papillary thyroid cancer or a benign thyroid nodule (not recorded which). Some clones in this sample may be carry-over from other donors' samples. The nucleotides read TGTGCCACCAGCTGGGGACTAGCGGGAAACAATGAGCAGTTCTTC. Translated, this gives CATSWGLAGNNEQFF.